The present TCR beta chain was sequenced within a study of blood T cell repertoires in COVID-19. Study in general: Acute and convalescent COVID-19 samples came from the United States, Italy and Spain. The cDNA or gDNA used as material had been derived from T cells, B-cell-depleted T cells, or PBMCs.

Per germline, CDR1 PRHDT and CDR2 FYEKMQ (reference sequence). The CDR3 contains 13 residues. The ends lost 1 base at V and 6 bases at J; junction bases unmatched: 3. In the original analysis: From reference gene primer amplification, estimates of nucleated cell counts were derived. TCRdb's table, derived via immunoSEQ multiplex PCR, lists solely in-frame clones and lacks some. V and J calls and clone size are those listed in that table; D and trimming were worked out from the DNA. The data show 260,000 or so clones, with 88% seen just once and 9.4% held by the top ten. Sequenced input: peripheral blood. The sequence derives from a man aged 18 to 30 with active or convalescent COVID-19. V and J are TRBV13 and TRBJ2-7; 7 nucleotides line up with TRBD1. CDR3 DNA: TGTGCCAGCAGCTTAGAGGGGACAGCCGAGCAGTACTTC. Translated: CASSLEGTAEQYF.